This T cell receptor (beta chain) was documented in a study of T cell repertoires in cytomegalovirus infection. Study information: Carrying CMV and the relevant HLA type showed in public TCR beta signatures.

This CDR3 is built from 16 residues. With V trimmed by 3 bases and J by 3 bases, 10 bases remained unmatched. Germline CDR1 and CDR2: SQVTM and ANQGSEA. Each CDR3 protein is one row after TCRdb ran MiXCR on the reads. The sample has 230,000 or so distinct CDR3 sequences, more than 15% seen once; the top ten hold about half. General study points: There were carriers of CMV plus the relevant HLA, and cumulative public TCR beta family frequency identified them. CMV-specific TCR beta clonotypes restricted by HLA-C dominated the ex vivo response.

This clonotype was found many times. Its antigen is undetermined. This sequence was found in a human donor in good health (CMV status not recorded). Some clones in this sample may be carry-over from other donors' samples. Sequencing input: CD8+ T cells from PBMCs. J is TRBJ2-1 and V is TRBV29-1; 8 positions agree with TRBD1. The CDR3 region has the DNA TGCAGCGTTGAGGGGCGGCCAGGGGGCCACTACAATGAGCAGTTCTTC. It is translated as CSVEGRPGGHYNEQFF.